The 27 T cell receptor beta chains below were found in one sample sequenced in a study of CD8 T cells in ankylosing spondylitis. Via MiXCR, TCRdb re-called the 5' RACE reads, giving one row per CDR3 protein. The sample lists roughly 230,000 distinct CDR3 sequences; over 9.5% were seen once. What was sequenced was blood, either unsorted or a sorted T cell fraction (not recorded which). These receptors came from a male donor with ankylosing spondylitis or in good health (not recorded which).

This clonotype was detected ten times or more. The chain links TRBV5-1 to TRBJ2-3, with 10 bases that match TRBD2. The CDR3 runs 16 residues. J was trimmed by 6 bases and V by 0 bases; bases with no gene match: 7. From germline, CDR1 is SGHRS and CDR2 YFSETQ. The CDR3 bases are TGCGCCAGCAGCTTGGAGGCAGCGGGGGGGGCCGATACGCAGTATTTT. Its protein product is CASSLEAAGGADTQYF.

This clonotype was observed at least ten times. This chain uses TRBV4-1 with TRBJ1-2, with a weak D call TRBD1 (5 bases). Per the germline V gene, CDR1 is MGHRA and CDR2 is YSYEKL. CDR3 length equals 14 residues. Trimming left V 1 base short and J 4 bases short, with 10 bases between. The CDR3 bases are TGCGCCAGCAGCCAAGCCCCAGGGCCCTATGGCTACACCTTC. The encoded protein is CASSQAPGPYGYTF.

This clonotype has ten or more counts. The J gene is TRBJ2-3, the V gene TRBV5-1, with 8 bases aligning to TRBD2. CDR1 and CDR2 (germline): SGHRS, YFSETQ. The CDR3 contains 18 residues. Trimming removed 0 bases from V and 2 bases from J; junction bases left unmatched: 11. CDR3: CASSLAGLTSVATDTQYF. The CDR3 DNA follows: TGCGCCAGCAGCTTGGCGGGCTTGACTAGCGTGGCCACAGATACGCAGTATTTT.

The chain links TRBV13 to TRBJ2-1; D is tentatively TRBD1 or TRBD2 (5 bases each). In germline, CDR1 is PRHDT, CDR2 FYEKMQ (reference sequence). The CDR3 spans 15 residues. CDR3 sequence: CLSSRLAQGVNEQFF. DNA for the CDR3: TGTCTCAGCAGCCGGCTAGCCCAAGGGGTAAATGAGCAGTTCTTC. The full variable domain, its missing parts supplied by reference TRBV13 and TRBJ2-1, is AAGVIQSPRHLIKEKRETATLKCYPIPRHDTVYWYQQGPGQDPQFLISFYEKMQSDKGSIPDRFSAQQFSDYHSELNMSSLELGDSALYFCLSSRLAQGVNEQFFGPGTRLTVL.

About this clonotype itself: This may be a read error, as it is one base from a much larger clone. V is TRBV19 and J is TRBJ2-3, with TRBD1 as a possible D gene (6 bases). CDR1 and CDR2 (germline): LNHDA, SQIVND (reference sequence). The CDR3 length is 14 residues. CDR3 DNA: TGTACCAGTAGTCCAAGACAGGTCTTCGATACGCAGTATTTT. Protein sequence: CTSSPRQVFDTQYF. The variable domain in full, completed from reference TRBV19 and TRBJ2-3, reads DGGITQSPKYLFRKEGQNVTLSCEQNLNHDAMYWYRQDPGQGLRLIYYSQIVNDFQKGDIAEGYSVSREKKESFPLTVTSAQKNPTAFYLCTSSPRQVFDTQYFGPGTRLTVL.

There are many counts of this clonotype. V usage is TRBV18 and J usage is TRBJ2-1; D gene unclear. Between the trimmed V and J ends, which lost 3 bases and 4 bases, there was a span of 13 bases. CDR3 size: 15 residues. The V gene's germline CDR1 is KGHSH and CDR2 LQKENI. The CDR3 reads CASSPLTVSYNEQFF. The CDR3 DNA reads TGTGCCAGCTCACCTCTGACCGTCTCGTACAATGAGCAGTTCTTC.

The CDR3 reads CSVGARDEQYF. The DNA for the CDR3 is TGCAGCGTGGGGGCTAGGGACGAGCAGTACTTC. This chain links TRBV29-1 with TRBJ2-7; maybe TRBD1 (6 bases). V lost 6 bases and J lost 5, with 11 bases in between. The CDR3 totals 11 residues. From germline, CDR1 is SQVTM and CDR2 ANQGSEA.

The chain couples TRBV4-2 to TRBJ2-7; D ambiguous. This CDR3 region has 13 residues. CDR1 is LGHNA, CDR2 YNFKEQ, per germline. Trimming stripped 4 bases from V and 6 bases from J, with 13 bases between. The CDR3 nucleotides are TGTGCCAGCAGCCCCGGGCTCCCCTGCGAGCAGTACTTC. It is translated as CASSPGLPCEQYF.

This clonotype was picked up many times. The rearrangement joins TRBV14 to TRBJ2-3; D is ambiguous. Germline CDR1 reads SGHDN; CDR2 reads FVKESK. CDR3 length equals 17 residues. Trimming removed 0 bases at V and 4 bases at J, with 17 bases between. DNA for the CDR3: TGTGCCAGCAGCCAAGAAGCCCGAAGGACCCTGGCAGATACGCAGTATTTT. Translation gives CASSQEARRTLADTQYF. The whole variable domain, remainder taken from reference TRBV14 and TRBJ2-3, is EAGVTQFPSHSVIEKGQTVTLRCDPISGHDNLYWYRRVMGKEIKFLLHFVKESKQDESGMPNNRFLAERTGGTYSTLKVQPAELEDSGVYFCASSQEARRTLADTQYFGPGTRLTVL.

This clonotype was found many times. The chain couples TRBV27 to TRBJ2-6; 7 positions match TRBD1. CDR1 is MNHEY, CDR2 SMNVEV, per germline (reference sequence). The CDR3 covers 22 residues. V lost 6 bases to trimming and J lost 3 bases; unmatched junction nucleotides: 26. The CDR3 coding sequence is TGTGCCAGCAGCATATCCTCCAAAATAGGGGGCAGTCCAGCGGATGGGGCCAACGTCCTGACTTTC. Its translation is CASSISSKIGGSPADGANVLTF.

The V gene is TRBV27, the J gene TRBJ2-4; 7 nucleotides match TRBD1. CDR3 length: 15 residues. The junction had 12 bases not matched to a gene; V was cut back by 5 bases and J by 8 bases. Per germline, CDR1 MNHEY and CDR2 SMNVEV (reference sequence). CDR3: CASSLLPTGWDIQYF. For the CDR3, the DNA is TGTGCCAGCAGTCTCCTGCCGACAGGGTGGGACATTCAGTACTTC.

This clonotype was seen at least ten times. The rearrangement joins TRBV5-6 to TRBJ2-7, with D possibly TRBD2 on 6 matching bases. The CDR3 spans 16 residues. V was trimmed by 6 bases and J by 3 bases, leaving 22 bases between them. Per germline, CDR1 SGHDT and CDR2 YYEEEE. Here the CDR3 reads CASTSGRDGRNYEQYF. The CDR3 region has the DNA TGTGCCAGCACCAGCGGACGGGACGGGAGAAACTACGAGCAGTACTTC.

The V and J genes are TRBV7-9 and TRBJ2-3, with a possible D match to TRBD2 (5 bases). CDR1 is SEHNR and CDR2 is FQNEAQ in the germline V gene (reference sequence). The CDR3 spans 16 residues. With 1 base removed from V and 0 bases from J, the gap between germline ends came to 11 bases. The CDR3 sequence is CASSLVGGLSTDTQYF. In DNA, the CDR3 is TGTGCCAGCAGCTTAGTAGGCGGGCTGAGCACAGATACGCAGTATTTT.

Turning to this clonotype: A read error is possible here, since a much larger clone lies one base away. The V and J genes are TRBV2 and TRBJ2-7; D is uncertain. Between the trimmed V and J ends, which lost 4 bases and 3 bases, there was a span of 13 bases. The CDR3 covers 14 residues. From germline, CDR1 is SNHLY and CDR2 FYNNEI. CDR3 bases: TGTGCCAGCAGTGGCGTCGTTCTCTTCTACGAGCAGTACTTC. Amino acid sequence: CASSGVVLFYEQYF. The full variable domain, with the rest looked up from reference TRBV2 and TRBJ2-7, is EPEVTQTPSHQVTQMGQEVILRCVPISNHLYFYWYRQILGQKVEFLVSFYNNEISEKSEIFDDQFSVERPDGSNFTLKIRSTKLEDSAMYFCASSGVVLFYEQYFGPGTRLTVT.

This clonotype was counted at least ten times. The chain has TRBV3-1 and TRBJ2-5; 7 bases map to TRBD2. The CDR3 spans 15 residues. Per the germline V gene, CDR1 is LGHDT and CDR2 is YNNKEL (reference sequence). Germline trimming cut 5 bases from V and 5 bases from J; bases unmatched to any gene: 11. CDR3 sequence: CASSFRSGEGETQYF. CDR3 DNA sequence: TGTGCCAGCAGCTTCCGCAGCGGGGAAGGGGAGACCCAGTACTTC.

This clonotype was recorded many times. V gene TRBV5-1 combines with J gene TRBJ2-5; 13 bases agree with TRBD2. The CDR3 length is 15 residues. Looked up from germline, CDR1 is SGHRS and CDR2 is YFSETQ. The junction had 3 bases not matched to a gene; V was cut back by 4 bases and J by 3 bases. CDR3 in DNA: TGCGCCAGCAGCACGGGGACTAGCGGGAAAGAGACCCAGTACTTC. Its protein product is CASSTGTSGKETQYF.

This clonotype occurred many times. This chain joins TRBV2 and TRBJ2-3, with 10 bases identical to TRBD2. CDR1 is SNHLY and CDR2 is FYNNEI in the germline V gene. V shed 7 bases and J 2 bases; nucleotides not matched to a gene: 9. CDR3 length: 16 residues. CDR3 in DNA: TGTGCCAGCACCGCGGCTAGCGGGGGCCCCACAGATACGCAGTATTTT. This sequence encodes CASTAASGGPTDTQYF.

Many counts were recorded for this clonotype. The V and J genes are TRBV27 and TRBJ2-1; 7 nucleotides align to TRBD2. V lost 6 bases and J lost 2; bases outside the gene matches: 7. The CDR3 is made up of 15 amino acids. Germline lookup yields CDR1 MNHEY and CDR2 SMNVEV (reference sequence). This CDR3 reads CASRPTSVPYNEQFF. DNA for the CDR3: TGTGCCAGCAGGCCCACTAGCGTTCCCTACAATGAGCAGTTCTTC.

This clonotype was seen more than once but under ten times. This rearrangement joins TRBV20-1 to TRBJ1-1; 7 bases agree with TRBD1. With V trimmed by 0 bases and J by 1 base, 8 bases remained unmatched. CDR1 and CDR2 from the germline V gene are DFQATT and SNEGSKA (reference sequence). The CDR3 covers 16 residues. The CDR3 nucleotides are TGCAGTGCTAGAGATCCGGGACAGCCCTCGAACACTGAAGCTTTCTTT. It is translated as CSARDPGQPSNTEAFF.

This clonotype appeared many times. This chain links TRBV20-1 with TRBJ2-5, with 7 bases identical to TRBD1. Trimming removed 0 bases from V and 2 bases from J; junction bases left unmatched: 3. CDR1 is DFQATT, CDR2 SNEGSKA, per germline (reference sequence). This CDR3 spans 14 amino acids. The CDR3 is CSAREGRGQETQYF. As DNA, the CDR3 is TGCAGTGCTAGAGAGGGCAGGGGGCAAGAGACCCAGTACTTC.

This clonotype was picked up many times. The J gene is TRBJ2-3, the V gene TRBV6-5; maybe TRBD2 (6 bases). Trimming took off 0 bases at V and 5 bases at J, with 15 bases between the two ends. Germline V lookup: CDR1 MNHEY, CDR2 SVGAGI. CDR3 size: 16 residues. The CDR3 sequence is CASSYSSGGRGDTQYF. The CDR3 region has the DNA TGTGCCAGCAGTTACTCCTCCGGGGGTAGGGGAGATACGCAGTATTTT.

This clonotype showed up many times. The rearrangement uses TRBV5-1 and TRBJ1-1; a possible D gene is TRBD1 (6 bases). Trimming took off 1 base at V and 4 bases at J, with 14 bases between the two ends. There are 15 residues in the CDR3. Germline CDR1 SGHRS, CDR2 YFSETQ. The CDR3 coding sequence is TGCGCCAGCAGCTTGTTTAGGGGAGGGGGCACTGAAGCTTTCTTT. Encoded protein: CASSLFRGGGTEAFF.

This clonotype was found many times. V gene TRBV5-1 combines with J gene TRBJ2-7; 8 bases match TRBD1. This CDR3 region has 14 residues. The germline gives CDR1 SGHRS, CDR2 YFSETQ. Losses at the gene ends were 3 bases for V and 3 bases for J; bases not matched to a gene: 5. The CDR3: CASSYSDRGYEQYF. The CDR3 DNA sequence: TGCGCCAGCAGCTACTCTGACAGGGGCTACGAGCAGTACTTC.

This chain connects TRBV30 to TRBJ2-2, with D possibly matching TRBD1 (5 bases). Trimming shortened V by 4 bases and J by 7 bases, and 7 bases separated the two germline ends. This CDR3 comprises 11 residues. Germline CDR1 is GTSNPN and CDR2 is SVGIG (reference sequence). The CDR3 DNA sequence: TGTGCCTGGACAGGGATCGGGGAGCTGTTTTTT. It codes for CAWTGIGELFF.

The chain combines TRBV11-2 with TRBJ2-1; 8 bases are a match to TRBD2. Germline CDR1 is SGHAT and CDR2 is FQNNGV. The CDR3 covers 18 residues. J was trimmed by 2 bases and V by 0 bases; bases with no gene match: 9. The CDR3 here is CASSLDSGLGRPYNEQFF. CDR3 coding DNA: TGTGCCAGCAGCTTAGATTCGGGACTAGGTCGACCCTACAATGAGCAGTTCTTC.

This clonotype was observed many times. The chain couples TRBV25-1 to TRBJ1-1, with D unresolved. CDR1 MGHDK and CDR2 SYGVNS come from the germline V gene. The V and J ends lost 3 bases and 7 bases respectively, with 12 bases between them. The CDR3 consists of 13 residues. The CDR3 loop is CASSDRQSGEAFF. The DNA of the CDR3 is TGTGCCAGCAGTGATCGGCAGAGCGGTGAAGCTTTCTTT.

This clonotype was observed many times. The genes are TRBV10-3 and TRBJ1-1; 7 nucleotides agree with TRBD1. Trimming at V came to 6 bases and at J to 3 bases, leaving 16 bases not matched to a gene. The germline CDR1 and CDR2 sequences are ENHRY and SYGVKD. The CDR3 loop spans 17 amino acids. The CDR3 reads CAISEGAGDGTYTEAFF. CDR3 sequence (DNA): TGTGCCATCAGCGAGGGGGCAGGGGATGGGACTTACACTGAAGCTTTCTTT.